This T cell receptor beta chain was found in a study of T cells in Graves' hyperthyroidism and ophthalmopathy. Study summary: Peripheral blood was secured at the point of initial diagnosis, before any treatment.

The CDR3 regions of TCR beta were amplified from RNA transcripts. A set of HTBI primers served as the primers for a first-round RT-PCR of the TCR CDR3. Each CDR3 protein gets one entry after TCRdb re-called the multiplex PCR reads with MiXCR. The sample carries about 530,000 distinct CDR3 sequences, about 15% recorded once. The CDR3 is 14 residues long. Losses at the gene ends were 7 bases for V and 6 bases for J; bases not matched to a gene: 9. The germline CDR1 and CDR2 sequences are SNHLY and FYNNEI. Among ophthalmopathy patients, the Clinical Activity Score reached at least 3, the NOSPECS grade reached at least 4, and duration remained under 3 months. Diagnosis rested on symptoms, serum thyroxine and TRAb, thyroid ultrasound, and orbital computed tomography. This clonotype was recorded at least ten times.

This TCR derives from a woman in her late teens or twenties with Graves' ophthalmopathy. V is TRBV2 and J is TRBJ1-1; 9 bases map to TRBD1. Sequencing was performed on blood. In DNA, the CDR3 is TGTGCCAGCAAGGACAGGGGCTCTTACTCTGAAGCTTTCTTT. Translation gives CASKDRGSYSEAFF.